This TCR beta chain was recovered during a study of OX40 agonist ivuxolimab in advanced cancers. Study background: At roughly 83% male, the cohort had a mean age of approximately 64 years, ranging from roughly 20 to 80. Partial responses were achieved by three patients, of whom one had hepatocellular carcinoma and two had cutaneous melanoma. Findings and limits, study-wide: Low levels of normalized T-cell clonal expansion also appeared in some nonresponders.

Worth noting for this clone: The antigen is undetermined.

The germline V gene has CDR1 SGHRS and CDR2 YFSETQ. J gave up 7 bases and V 3 bases, and 11 bases lay outside the gene matches. This CDR3 comprises 15 residues. Generated by immunoSEQ multiplex PCR, the TCRdb table keeps only in-frame clones and is missing some. This table holds tens of thousands of clones, more than 80% found once. The material sequenced was CD4+ or CD8+ T cells sorted from blood, taken in a trial of the OX40 agonist ivuxolimab. This chain uses TRBV5-1 with TRBJ1-2; 8 bases map to TRBD1. The source of this sequence is an adult with an advanced solid tumor such as melanoma, head and neck, liver or kidney cancer. The CDR3, as DNA: TGCGCCAGCAGCTCGGCTTCAGGGGGCGCATCTGGCTACACCTTC. Amino acid sequence: CASSSASGGASGYTF. Full variable domain (outside the CDR3, taken from reference TRBV5-1 and TRBJ1-2): KAGVTQTPRYLIKTRGQQVTLSCSPISGHRSVSWYQQTPGQGLQFLFEYFSETQRNKGNFPGRFSGRQFSNSRSEMNVSTLELGDSALYLCASSSASGGASGYTFGSGTRLTVV.